Each of the 26 T cell receptor beta chains below was sequenced from the same sample in a study of blood T cells in healthy people across ages. The second PCR ran about 6 to 12 cycles with a sample-barcoded 5' primer and J-beta primers. TCRdb used MiXCR to reprocess the 5' RACE reads, holding one entry per CDR3 protein. The repertoire holds approximately 770,000 distinct CDR3 sequences, 58% seen once, with approximately 20% in the top ten. Specimen: blood. The receptors here all came from a man aged 25-40 years in good health.

The chain couples TRBV20-1 to TRBJ1-2, with no clear D. CDR1 and CDR2 from the germline V gene are DFQATT and SNEGSKA (reference sequence). The CDR3 extends over 14 amino acids. V gave up 1 base and J gave up 2 bases, with 11 bases separating them. CDR3 in amino acids: CSARGEGPNYGYTF. CDR3 bases: TGCAGTGCTAGAGGTGAAGGGCCCAACTATGGCTACACCTTC.

The CDR3 region is CSARDGTSGSGYEQYF. The CDR3 bases are TGCAGTGCTAGAGACGGGACTAGCGGGTCCGGATACGAGCAGTACTTC. The rearrangement links TRBV20-1 to TRBJ2-7, with 12 bases that match TRBD2. This CDR3 comprises 16 residues. The V segment lost 0 bases and the J segment 4 bases; nucleotides outside the gene matches: 7. The germline V gene encodes CDR1 DFQATT and CDR2 SNEGSKA (reference sequence).

This sequence joins TRBV10-3 and TRBJ2-5; D assignment may be TRBD1 or TRBD2 (5 bases each). Deletions cut 9 bases from V and 1 base from J, with 12 bases between. Per the germline V gene, CDR1 is ENHRY and CDR2 is SYGVKD. The CDR3 has 13 residues. The chain's CDR3 is CAMGDGPQETQYF. The CDR3, as DNA: TGTGCCATGGGGGACGGACCCCAAGAGACCCAGTACTTC.

This clonotype was counted a single time. The V and J genes are TRBV5-1 and TRBJ2-5, with TRBD2 matching 15 bases. The CDR3 has 16 residues. V was pared by 9 bases and J by 0 bases, with 6 bases of the junction left unmatched. Germline CDR1 and CDR2: SGHRS and YFSETQ. The CDR3, as DNA: TGCGCCACCGCGGGACTAGCGGGGGGCCACCAAGAGACCCAGTACTTC. Protein: CATAGLAGGHQETQYF.

J is TRBJ2-1 and V is TRBV7-9; no reliable D call. The CDR3 covers 12 residues. The V end lost 5 bases, the J end lost 6 bases, and 8 bases lay between the germline ends. CDR1 is SEHNR, CDR2 FQNEAQ, per germline (reference sequence). The CDR3 sequence is CASSPASNEQFF. The CDR3 DNA reads as TGTGCCAGCAGCCCGGCGAGCAATGAGCAGTTCTTC. Full variable domain (outside the CDR3, taken from reference TRBV7-9 and TRBJ2-1): DTGVSQNPRHKITKRGQNVTFRCDPISEHNRLYWYRQTLGQGPEFLTYFQNEAQLEKSRLLSDRFSAERPKGSFSTLEIQRTEQGDSAMYLCASSPASNEQFFGPGTRLTVL.

The genes are TRBV27 and TRBJ2-3; TRBD2 matches at 10 bases. The CDR3 contains 16 residues. Germline values: CDR1 MNHEY, CDR2 SMNVEV (reference sequence). V dropped 2 bases and J dropped 5; count of bases not matched to a gene: 7. The chain's CDR3 is CASSLVAGGPRDTQYF. The CDR3 nucleotides are TGTGCCAGCAGTTTAGTAGCGGGGGGTCCTCGAGATACGCAGTATTTT.

The chain joins TRBV7-9 to TRBJ1-1; tentatively, D is TRBD1 (6 bases). Germline V gene data show CDR1 as SEHNR and CDR2 as FQNEAQ (reference sequence). The CDR3 extends over 13 amino acids. The V gene lost 6 bases and the J gene lost 3 bases, with 11 bases spanning the gap. The CDR3 nucleotides are TGTGCCAGCAGACCCGAGGGGGACACTGAAGCTTTCTTT. Translated: CASRPEGDTEAFF.

The J gene is TRBJ2-5, the V gene TRBV11-2; TRBD2 agrees at 7 bases. The CDR3 is made up of 15 amino acids. The J segment lost 0 bases and the V segment lost 4 bases, leaving 5 bases of the junction unmatched. Germline V CDR1 and CDR2: SGHAT, FQNNGV. CDR3: CASSSAAGDQETQYF. CDR3 in DNA: TGTGCCAGCAGCTCCGCCGCGGGGGACCAAGAGACCCAGTACTTC.

The rearrangement links TRBV21-1 to TRBJ1-2; the D call of TRBD1 is as the table states it, not checked on the DNA. TRBV21-1 is listed as a pseudogene. The CDR3 covers 19 residues. CDR3 loop: CASSFSWDREGWRICGYTF. The CDR3 nucleotides read TGTGCCAGCAGCTTCTCATGGGACAGGGAGGGTTGGCGGATCTGTGGCTACACCTTC.

The chain joins TRBV10-3 to TRBJ2-7, with D possibly being TRBD1 (5 bases). CDR3 length equals 13 residues. V lost 8 bases to trimming and J lost 1 base, with 12 bases between them. Germline CDR1 reads ENHRY; CDR2 reads SYGVKD. The CDR3 DNA follows: TGTGCCATCTCGACAGTAGGATCCTACGAGCAGTACTTC. Protein product: CAISTVGSYEQYF.

A word on this clonotype: A junction end diverges from the germline sequence, so it may reflect a read error. The chain uses TRBV6-5 and TRBJ2-3, with D tentatively TRBD1 or TRBD2 (6 bases each). Per the germline V gene, CDR1 is MNHEY and CDR2 is SVGAGI. The CDR3 totals 15 residues. In DNA form, the CDR3 reads TGTGCCGGCAGTTACTCGGGGGCTAGCACAGATACGCAGTATTTT. Translation: CAGSYSGASTDTQYF.

The rearrangement joins TRBV7-9 to TRBJ2-1; no clear D. CDR3 size: 11 residues. Germline CDR1 and CDR2: SEHNR and FQNEAQ (reference sequence). V gave up 9 bases and J gave up 8 bases, with 11 bases separating them. Written as DNA, the CDR3 is TGTGCCAGTAACAGCATTTATGAGCAGTTCTTC. Its translation: CASNSIYEQFF.

The V gene is TRBV6-6, the J gene TRBJ1-2; the D is unclear. CDR1 and CDR2 from the germline V gene are MNHNY and SVGAGI (reference sequence). The CDR3 covers 13 residues. The ends were cut back, 4 bases at V and 5 bases at J, with 11 bases in the middle. CDR3 amino acids: CASSSGREYGYTF. The DNA for the CDR3 is TGTGCCAGCAGTTCCGGACGGGAATATGGCTACACCTTC.

The V call is TRBV20-1, the J call TRBJ2-5; 11 bases map to TRBD2. The CDR3 loop spans 15 amino acids. J was trimmed by 2 bases and V by 3 bases; bases with no gene match: 5. Germline loops: CDR1 DFQATT, CDR2 SNEGSKA (reference sequence). For the CDR3, the DNA is TGCAGTGCTAGTGATCGACTAGCGGGGCAAGAGACCCAGTACTTC. Its protein is CSASDRLAGQETQYF.

The J gene is TRBJ1-5, the V gene TRBV28, with unresolved D. The CDR3 sequence is 15 residues long. Trimming stripped 10 bases from V and 5 bases from J, with 21 bases between. Germline CDR1 reads MDHEN; CDR2 reads SYDVKM. CDR3: CATHPPSFQDQPQHF. The CDR3, as DNA: TGTGCCACCCACCCCCCGAGCTTCCAGGATCAGCCCCAGCATTTT.

This clonotype appeared a few times. The rearrangement links TRBV12-3 or TRBV12-4 to TRBJ1-5; tentatively, D is TRBD1 (5 bases). The CDR3 sequence is 16 residues long. The V gene lost 5 bases and the J gene lost 0 bases, with 14 bases spanning the gap. Written as DNA, the CDR3 is TGTGCCAGCAGTCCTGGGACCGACGTTAGCAATCAGCCCCAGCATTTT. Translated, it gives CASSPGTDVSNQPQHF.

The chain joins TRBV7-6 to TRBJ1-2; the D gene is possibly TRBD1 (5 bases). V was shortened by 0 bases and J by 8 bases, with 16 bases between the two germline ends. The germline gives CDR1 SGHVS, CDR2 FNYEAQ. This CDR3 spans 15 amino acids. The DNA of the CDR3 is TGTGCCAGCAGCTTAGCGCTGGGGGTGGTAGACGGCTACACCTTC. It encodes CASSLALGVVDGYTF.

The chain joins TRBV12-3 or TRBV12-4 to TRBJ2-4; maybe TRBD1 (6 bases). The J call may be incorrect, as the DNA end agrees better with TRBJ2-7. The CDR3 runs to 14 residues. The CDR3 DNA reads as TGTGCCAGCAGTTTGGGAGACAGGTTCTACGAGCAGTACTTC. This sequence encodes CASSLGDRFYEQYF.

The chain recombines TRBV9 with TRBJ2-7; perhaps TRBD1 as D (5 bases). Germline CDR1 and CDR2: SGDLS and YYNGEE. The V end lost 0 bases, the J end lost 2 bases, and 12 bases lay between the germline ends. This CDR3 is 15 amino acids long. CDR3 amino acids: CASSVVPQGAYEQYF. In DNA, the CDR3 is TGTGCCAGCAGCGTAGTTCCCCAAGGGGCCTACGAGCAGTACTTC. The complete variable domain, with remaining parts taken from reference TRBV9 and TRBJ2-7, reads DSGVTQTPKHLITATGQRVTLRCSPRSGDLSVYWYQQSLDQGLQFLIQYYNGEERAKGNILERFSAQQFPDLHSELNLSSLELGDSALYFCASSVVPQGAYEQYFGPGTRLTVT.

The rearrangement joins TRBV5-1 to TRBJ1-2; no reliable D call. Per the germline V gene, CDR1 is SGHRS and CDR2 is YFSETQ. There are 14 residues in the CDR3. The V and J ends lost 0 bases and 5 bases respectively, with 11 bases between them. DNA of the CDR3: TGCGCCAGCAGCTTGGCCTTCACGGAGTATGGCTACACCTTC. It encodes CASSLAFTEYGYTF.

V is TRBV12-3 or TRBV12-4 and J is TRBJ1-2; the D gene is possibly TRBD1 (6 bases). CDR3 length: 14 amino acids. V gave up 6 bases and J gave up 7 bases, with 18 bases separating them. CDR3 protein: CASRDNRAELGYTF. CDR3 coding DNA: TGTGCCAGCAGAGACAACAGGGCTGAACTTGGCTACACCTTC.

This clonotype was recorded a few times. The chain joins TRBV25-1 to TRBJ2-7, with 8 nucleotides matching TRBD2. V dropped 4 bases and J dropped 3; count of bases not matched to a gene: 8. The CDR3 is made up of 15 amino acids. Germline CDR1 and CDR2: MGHDK and SYGVNS. The CDR3 sequence: CASSARLAINYEQYF. In nucleotides, the CDR3 is TGTGCCAGCAGTGCACGACTAGCGATTAACTACGAGCAGTACTTC.

This rearrangement joins TRBV20-1 to TRBJ1-5; 7 bases are a match to TRBD1. After removal of 3 bases from V and 4 bases from J, the junction contained 6 bases not matched to a gene. The CDR3 runs 14 residues. CDR1 and CDR2 (germline): DFQATT, SNEGSKA (reference sequence). DNA of the CDR3: TGCAGTGCTAGGGTCGGGACAGCGAATCAGCCCCAGCATTTT. Its protein product is CSARVGTANQPQHF.

As for this clonotype: One junction end disagrees with the germline gene, perhaps due to a read error. The gene calls are TRBV9 and TRBJ2-7; weak D call: TRBD2 (5 bases). CDR1 SGDLS and CDR2 YYNGEE come from the germline V gene. CDR3 length: 15 amino acids. CDR3 region: CASGVYGGWESEQYF. DNA of the CDR3: TGTGCCAGCGGCGTATATGGAGGATGGGAGAGTGAGCAGTACTTC.

The chain carries TRBV4-2 and TRBJ1-2; D is undetermined. Trimming pared 0 bases from V and 0 bases from J, leaving 8 bases between. This CDR3 spans 15 amino acids. Germline V gene lookup returns CDR1 LGHNA and CDR2 YNFKEQ. The CDR3 bases are TGTGCCAGCAGCCAAGATCTTAACGCTAACTATGGCTACACCTTC. It specifies CASSQDLNANYGYTF.

This clonotype was detected a few times. The genes are TRBV4-3 and TRBJ2-1; D remains ambiguous. The CDR3 loop spans 13 amino acids. In germline, CDR1 is LGHNA, CDR2 YSLEER. The germline V and J ends were trimmed by 1 base and 6 bases, with 7 bases remaining between them. CDR3 protein: CASSQVELNEQFF. In DNA, the CDR3 is TGCGCCAGCAGCCAAGTTGAACTCAATGAGCAGTTCTTC.